These 30 T cell receptor beta chains came from one sample sequenced in a study of control samples from healthy donors and cancer patients. Repertoires were generated with immunoSEQ multiplex PCR, while TCRdb's copy carries only in-frame clones and drops some. The sample includes some 170,000 clones, about 94% of them seen just once. The specimen was PBMCs. The receptor set was obtained from a man between 60 and 70 years old with colorectal cancer.

The rearrangement uses TRBV19 and TRBJ1-6; weak D call: TRBD1 (5 bases). Trimming left V 3 bases short and J 12 bases short, with 18 bases between. The CDR3 length is 15 residues. Per germline, CDR1 LNHDA and CDR2 SQIVND (reference sequence). The DNA of the CDR3 is TGTGCCAGTAGTATCGGGGGAGCCCAGCCGGGACCCCTCCACTTT. Its protein product is CASSIGGAQPGPLHF.

The V gene is TRBV9, the J gene TRBJ1-2, with TRBD1 identical over 10 bases. Germline V CDR1 and CDR2: SGDLS, YYNGEE. The CDR3 sequence is 17 residues long. V lost 3 bases, J lost 6 bases, and 14 bases stayed unmatched. Written as DNA, the CDR3 is TGTGCCAGCAGCGCCTATACTAACCGGGACAGGGGTGATGGCTACACCTTC. Amino acids: CASSAYTNRDRGDGYTF.

The table lists this clone with a count of one. The chain has TRBV9 and TRBJ2-1; 14 bases fit TRBD2. Germline CDR1 SGDLS, CDR2 YYNGEE. The J segment lost 5 bases and the V segment lost 0 bases, leaving 4 bases of the junction unmatched. The length of the CDR3 is 17 residues. The CDR3 region is CASSVVPTSGGDNEQFF. The CDR3 DNA reads as TGTGCCAGCAGCGTAGTCCCGACTAGCGGGGGGGACAATGAGCAGTTCTTC.

The chain joins TRBV19 to TRBJ1-1; D is perhaps TRBD1 (6 bases). This CDR3 spans 15 amino acids. V was cut by 0 bases and J by 0 bases, with 8 bases left in between. Germline loops: CDR1 LNHDA, CDR2 SQIVND (reference sequence). The CDR3, as DNA: TGTGCCAGTAGTATAGACGGACAGATGAACACTGAAGCTTTCTTT. Its translation is CASSIDGQMNTEAFF.

The rearrangement joins TRBV7-8 to TRBJ2-5; 11 positions match TRBD2. V dropped 1 base and J dropped 3; count of bases not matched to a gene: 7. In germline, CDR1 is SGHVS, CDR2 FQNEAQ. The CDR3 totals 17 residues. The CDR3 sequence: CASSLEFSGGVKETQYF. The CDR3 DNA follows: TGTGCCAGCAGCTTAGAGTTTAGCGGGGGGGTCAAAGAGACCCAGTACTTC. The full variable domain, with the rest looked up from reference TRBV7-8 and TRBJ2-5, is GAGVSQSPRYKVAKRGQDVALRCDPISGHVSLFWYQQALGQGPEFLTYFQNEAQLDKSGLPSDRFFAERPEGSVSTLKIQRTQQEDSAVYLCASSLEFSGGVKETQYFGPGTRLLVL.

The chain links TRBV6-2 or TRBV6-3 to TRBJ2-5; D possibly corresponds to TRBD2 (6 bases). This CDR3 is built from 16 residues. Trimming took 2 bases from V and 1 from J, leaving 14 bases between them. CDR1 and CDR2 from the germline V gene are MNHEY and SVGEGT. The CDR3 DNA reads as TGTGCCAGCAGTTACCCCGGGACTCCCTTCCAAGAGACCCAGTACTTC. It specifies CASSYPGTPFQETQYF.

J is TRBJ1-5 and V is TRBV6-6; D is perhaps TRBD1 (6 bases). The length of the CDR3 is 16 residues. Trimming shortened V by 6 bases and J by 0 bases, and 15 bases separated the two germline ends. Germline V lookup: CDR1 MNHNY, CDR2 SVGAGI (reference sequence). This CDR3 reads CASRHGQQNSNQPQHF. The CDR3 coding sequence is TGTGCCAGCAGACACGGACAGCAAAATAGCAATCAGCCCCAGCATTTT.

This clone was detected once. This chain uses TRBV30 with TRBJ2-2; TRBD2 agrees at 7 bases. Looked up from germline, CDR1 is GTSNPN and CDR2 is SVGIG (reference sequence). J lost 8 bases, V lost 8 bases, and 5 bases had no gene match. The CDR3 totals 11 residues. The CDR3 reads CARERGGELFF. The CDR3 DNA follows: TGTGCCCGCGAGCGGGGAGGGGAGCTGTTTTTT.

The rearrangement joins TRBV6-6 to TRBJ1-6, with D possibly being TRBD1 (5 bases). The CDR3 sequence is 15 residues long. Germline lookup yields CDR1 MNHNY and CDR2 SVGAGI (reference sequence). Trimming cost V 5 bases and J 8 bases, with 16 bases left between them. The CDR3 nucleotides are TGTGCCAGCAGTCTCCGGCCAGGGACCGATTCACCCCTCCACTTT. Translation: CASSLRPGTDSPLHF.

The rearrangement joins TRBV6-2 or TRBV6-3 to TRBJ1-1, with a tentative D call TRBD1 (6 bases). Deletions cut 6 bases from V and 1 base from J, with 15 bases between. The germline gives CDR1 MNHEY, CDR2 SVGEGT. The CDR3 sequence is 15 residues long. CDR3 amino acids: CASRYREGSNTEAFF. In DNA, the CDR3 is TGTGCCAGCAGGTACAGGGAGGGCTCGAACACTGAAGCTTTCTTT.

DNA for the CDR3: TGCGCCAGCAGCCCAAGGGACGGCTCCTACGAGCAGTACTTC. Amino acid sequence: CASSPRDGSYEQYF. The chain has TRBV5-1 and TRBJ2-7, with D possibly called TRBD1 or TRBD2 (5 bases each). Trimming removed 4 bases from V and 0 bases from J, with 11 bases in between. This CDR3 contains 14 residues. Germline V gene data show CDR1 as SGHRS and CDR2 as YFSETQ.

This chain joins TRBV6-6 and TRBJ1-2, with D hard to call. The CDR3 is 15 residues long. V gave up 6 bases and J gave up 6 bases, with 20 bases separating them. Germline V gene lookup returns CDR1 MNHNY and CDR2 SVGAGI (reference sequence). CDR3 DNA: TGTGCCAGCAGACCCCCTGGGAGGGAAGGTCATGGCTACACCTTC. It specifies CASRPPGREGHGYTF.

V and J are TRBV28 and TRBJ1-2, with 10 bases matching TRBD1. The V gene end was trimmed by 3 bases and the J gene end by 8 bases; junction bases not matched to a gene: 3. The CDR3 has 13 residues. CDR1 is MDHEN, CDR2 SYDVKM, per germline. The CDR3 protein is CASSLTGGGGYTF. The CDR3 region has the DNA TGTGCCAGCAGTTTGACAGGGGGCGGAGGCTACACCTTC.

This CDR3 is CASSQASGGIYGYTF. CDR3 DNA sequence: TGTGCCAGCAGCCAAGCCTCCGGGGGGATCTATGGCTACACCTTC. The chain couples TRBV3-1 (or the pseudogene TRBV3-2) to TRBJ1-2, with D perhaps matching TRBD1 (5 bases). V was pared by 1 base and J by 4 bases, with 13 bases between. From germline, CDR1 is LGHDT and CDR2 YNNKEL (reference sequence). This CDR3 region has 15 residues.

The gene calls are TRBV3-1 (or the pseudogene TRBV3-2) and TRBJ2-7; a possible D gene is TRBD2 (5 bases). V lost 4 bases, J lost 7 bases, and 11 bases lay in between. This CDR3 spans 12 amino acids. CDR1 and CDR2 from the germline V gene are LGHDT and YNNKEL (reference sequence). The CDR3 DNA sequence: TGTGCCAGCAGCCTTACAGAGCGGGAGCAGTACTTC. Protein: CASSLTEREQYF.

This rearrangement joins TRBV1 to TRBJ2-1. TRBV1 is shown as a pseudogene. This CDR3 contains 16 residues. The CDR3 protein is CTSSQPRGAELDEQFF. CDR3 DNA sequence: TGCACCAGCAGCCAACCTCGAGGCGCGGAGTTGGACGAGCAGTTCTTC.

The chain joins TRBV7-9 to TRBJ1-4; 7 positions agree with TRBD1. The CDR3 length is 15 residues. The J segment lost 5 bases and the V segment lost 1 base, leaving 4 bases of the junction unmatched. CDR1 is SEHNR, CDR2 FQNEAQ, per germline (reference sequence). CDR3 nucleotide sequence: TGTGCCAGCAGCTTAGTGGCAGGGGGGAATGAAAAACTGTTTTTT. Its protein product is CASSLVAGGNEKLFF.

This clone was counted between two and nine times. The chain couples TRBV10-2 to TRBJ1-6; D is uncertain. V lost 2 bases to trimming and J lost 14 bases, with 19 bases between them. This CDR3 contains 15 residues. Germline V gene data show CDR1 as WSHSY and CDR2 as SAAADI. DNA of the CDR3: TGCGCCAGCAGTGAGAACGGGGTCCTAGGCGGAACCCTCCACTTT. It yields the protein CASSENGVLGGTLHF.

This sequence joins TRBV11-2 and TRBJ1-3; D is uncertain. The V gene's germline CDR1 is SGHAT and CDR2 FQNNGV. The CDR3 totals 14 residues. V gave up 5 bases and J gave up 2 bases, with 10 bases separating them. The CDR3, as DNA: TGTGCCAGCAGCCTGGAGGTAACTGGAAACACCATATATTTT. This sequence encodes CASSLEVTGNTIYF.

The DNA for the CDR3 is TGTGCCAGCAACTCCTTCGGCGGGAACAGAAGCTCCTACGAGCAGTACTTC. Translating gives CASNSFGGNRSSYEQYF. V gene TRBV7-9 combines with J gene TRBJ2-7, with D perhaps TRBD2 (6 bases). The CDR3 loop spans 17 amino acids. The germline gives CDR1 SEHNR, CDR2 FQNEAQ (reference sequence). V lost 7 bases and J 0 bases, leaving 22 bases between the germline ends.

The rearrangement links TRBV4-1 to TRBJ2-3; D not resolved. The V and J ends lost 0 bases and 4 bases respectively, with 8 bases between them. CDR1 and CDR2 (germline): MGHRA, YSYEKL. CDR3 length equals 14 residues. In DNA, the CDR3 is TGCGCCAGCAGCCAAGATTATCGGGCAGATACGCAGTATTTT. This translates into CASSQDYRADTQYF.

V usage is TRBV25-1 and J usage is TRBJ1-5, with 7 bases fitting TRBD1. Germline loops: CDR1 MGHDK, CDR2 SYGVNS. This CDR3 is 11 amino acids long. V was clipped by 6 bases and J by 15 bases; unmatched bases: 8. CDR3 sequence: CASREGQYRHF. The CDR3 region has the DNA TGTGCCAGCAGGGAGGGACAGTACCGGCATTTT.

The CDR3 region is CASSAGSGNTEAFF. The CDR3 DNA follows: TGTGCCAGCTCGGCAGGGTCTGGGAACACTGAAGCTTTCTTT. The chain has TRBV18 and TRBJ1-1; TRBD1 is a possible D gene (5 bases). CDR1 is KGHSH, CDR2 LQKENI, per germline. V was pared by 6 bases and J by 1 base, with 12 bases between. The CDR3 loop spans 14 amino acids.

This clone was observed once. The chain combines TRBV11-2 with TRBJ2-7; TRBD2 matches at 10 bases. J was trimmed by 3 bases and V by 5 bases; bases with no gene match: 7. Germline loops: CDR1 SGHAT, CDR2 FQNNGV. This CDR3 comprises 15 residues. CDR3 nucleotide sequence: TGTGCCAGCAGCAGTCCGGGACTAGCGATCTACGAGCAGTACTTC. Its protein is CASSSPGLAIYEQYF.

This clone was counted once. The J gene is TRBJ1-2, the V gene TRBV4-3; D is ambiguous. This CDR3 is built from 15 residues. Trimming cost V 0 bases and J 3 bases, with 11 bases left between them. Per germline, CDR1 LGHNA and CDR2 YSLEER. The CDR3 region is CASSQDVVGHYGYTF. Here the CDR3 DNA reads TGCGCCAGCAGCCAAGACGTGGTAGGTCACTATGGCTACACCTTC.

The chain combines TRBV6-5 with TRBJ1-1; D is unclear. CDR3 length equals 13 residues. Trimming shortened V by 7 bases and J by 1 base, and 10 bases separated the two germline ends. Germline V gene sequence: CDR1 MNHEY, CDR2 SVGAGI. The CDR3 DNA sequence: TGTGCCAGCATTCTAGGGAAGAACACTGAAGCTTTCTTT. This encodes CASILGKNTEAFF.

This chain links TRBV7-2 with TRBJ2-2, with TRBD1 identical over 7 bases. The J segment lost 4 bases and the V segment lost 4 bases, leaving 6 bases of the junction unmatched. CDR1 and CDR2 (germline): SGHTA, FQGNSA. This CDR3 region has 15 residues. This CDR3 is CASSSDRAPTGELFF. CDR3 in DNA: TGTGCCAGCAGCTCCGACAGGGCCCCCACCGGGGAGCTGTTTTTT.

The genes are TRBV27 and TRBJ1-1; D is possibly TRBD1 (5 bases). Trimming removed 6 bases at V and 6 bases at J, with 20 bases between. Germline V gene lookup returns CDR1 MNHEY and CDR2 SMNVEV (reference sequence). This CDR3 region has 15 residues. In nucleotides, the CDR3 is TGTGCCAGCAGCCTACCTGGGGGACGAATCTCTGAAGCTTTCTTT. Its translation: CASSLPGGRISEAFF.

The CDR3 DNA is TGTGCCAGCAGCTCGGGGACGGGGGGCTACGAGCAGTACTTC. Translated: CASSSGTGGYEQYF. The chain recombines TRBV7-2 with TRBJ2-7; 7 bases are a match to TRBD2. Germline V CDR1 and CDR2: SGHTA, FQGNSA. V dropped 4 bases and J dropped 3; count of bases not matched to a gene: 6. CDR3 length: 14 amino acids.

The CDR3 loop is CASSPGGMYNQPQHF. The CDR3 nucleotides read TGTGCCAGCAGCCCTGGAGGTATGTACAATCAGCCCCAGCATTTT. V and J are TRBV3-1 (or the pseudogene TRBV3-2) and TRBJ1-5; D not certain. Germline CDR1 and CDR2: LGHDT and YNNKEL (reference sequence). Trimming shortened V by 4 bases and J by 3 bases, and 13 bases separated the two germline ends. CDR3 length: 15 residues.